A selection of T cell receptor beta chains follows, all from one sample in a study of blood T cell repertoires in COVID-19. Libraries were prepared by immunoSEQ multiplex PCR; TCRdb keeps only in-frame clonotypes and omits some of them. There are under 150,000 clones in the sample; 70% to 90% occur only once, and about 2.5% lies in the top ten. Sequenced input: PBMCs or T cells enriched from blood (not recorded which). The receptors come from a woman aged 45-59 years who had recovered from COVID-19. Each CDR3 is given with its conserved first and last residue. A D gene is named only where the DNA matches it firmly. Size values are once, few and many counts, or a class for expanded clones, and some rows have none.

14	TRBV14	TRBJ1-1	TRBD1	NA	CASSVQGVNTEAFF	TGTGCCAGCAGCGTACAGGGGGTGAACACTGAAGCTTTCTTT
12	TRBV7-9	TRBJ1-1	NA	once	CASSLSSGEAFF	TGTGCCAGCAGCTTATCGTCAGGTGAAGCTTTCTTT
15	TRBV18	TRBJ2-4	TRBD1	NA	CASSPGTGESDIQYF	TGTGCCAGCTCACCCGGGACAGGAGAATCAGACATTCAGTACTTC
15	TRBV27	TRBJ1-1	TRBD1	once	CASSLITGGADKAFF	TGTGCCAGCAGTTTAATAACAGGGGGCGCAGATAAAGCTTTCTTT
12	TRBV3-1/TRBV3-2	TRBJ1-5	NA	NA	CASGQYNQPQHF	TGTGCCAGCGGGCAGTACAATCAGCCCCAGCATTTT
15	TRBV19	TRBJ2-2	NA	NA	CASSIWSVNTGELFF	TGTGCCAGTAGTATTTGGAGTGTTAACACCGGGGAGCTGTTTTTT
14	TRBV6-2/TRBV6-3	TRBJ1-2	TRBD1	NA	CASSSSPGGRGYTF	TGTGCCAGCAGCAGTTCCCCAGGGGGCCGTGGCTACACCTTC
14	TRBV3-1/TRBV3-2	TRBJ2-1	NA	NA	CASSQSLVSDEQFF	TGTGCCAGCAGCCAAAGCCTCGTCTCGGATGAGCAGTTCTTC
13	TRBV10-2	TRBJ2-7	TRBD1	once	CATFRDRENEQYF	TGCGCCACCTTCCGGGACAGGGAAAACGAGCAGTACTTC
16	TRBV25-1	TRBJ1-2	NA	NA	CASSEYQGPNFLGYTF	TGTGCCAGCAGTGAATATCAGGGGCCGAATTTTCTTGGCTACACCTTC
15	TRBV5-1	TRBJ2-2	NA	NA	CASSVSPPMTGELFF	TGCGCCAGCAGCGTAAGCCCGCCCATGACCGGGGAGCTGTTTTTT
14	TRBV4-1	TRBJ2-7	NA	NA	CASSQGFRGYEQYF	TGCGCCAGCAGCCAAGGGTTCAGGGGCTACGAGCAGTACTTC
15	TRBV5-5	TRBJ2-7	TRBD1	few	CASSFGGQGVEGQYF	TGTGCCAGCAGCTTCGGGGGACAGGGAGTTGAAGGGCAGTACTTC
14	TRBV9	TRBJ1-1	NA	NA	CASSVLRGNTEAFF	TGTGCCAGCAGCGTACTCCGAGGGAACACTGAAGCTTTCTTT
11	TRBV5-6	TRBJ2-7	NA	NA	CASTQGYEQYF	TGTGCCAGTACACAGGGCTACGAGCAGTACTTC
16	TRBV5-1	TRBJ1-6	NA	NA	CASSLGGSSYNSPLHF	TGCGCCAGCAGCTTGGGAGGGAGCTCCTATAATTCACCCCTCCACTTT
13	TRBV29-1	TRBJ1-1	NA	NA	CSVIQGGNTEAFF	TGCAGCGTCATCCAAGGGGGGAACACTGAAGCTTTCTTT
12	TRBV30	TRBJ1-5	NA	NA	CAWSPSEQPQHF	TGTGCCTGGAGTCCGTCGGAGCAGCCCCAGCATTTT
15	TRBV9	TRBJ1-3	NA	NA	CASSVEGQGGNTIYF	TGTGCCAGCAGCGTAGAGGGCCAGGGAGGAAACACCATATATTTT
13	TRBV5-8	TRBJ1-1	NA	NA	CASSLLGAAEAFF	TGTGCCAGCAGCTTGCTGGGGGCGGCTGAAGCTTTCTTT
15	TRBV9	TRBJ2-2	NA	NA	CASKPAQMNTGELFF	TGTGCCAGCAAGCCCGCCCAAATGAACACCGGGGAGCTGTTTTTT
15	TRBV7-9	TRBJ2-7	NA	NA	CASSSRQESSYEQYF	TGTGCCAGCAGCTCACGACAGGAATCCTCCTACGAGCAGTACTTC
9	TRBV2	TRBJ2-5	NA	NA	CAMQETQYF	TGTGCTATGCAAGAGACCCAGTACTTC
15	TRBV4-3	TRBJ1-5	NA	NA	CASSQRRGRNQPQHF	TGCGCCAGCAGCCAAAGGCGGGGTCGCAATCAGCCCCAGCATTTT
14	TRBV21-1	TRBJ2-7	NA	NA	CAIPHPDRVLGQYF	TGTGCCATCCCCCACCCGGACAGGGTACTGGGGCAGTACTTC
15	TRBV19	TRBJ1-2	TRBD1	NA	CASKDQGQGNYGYTF	TGTGCCAGTAAAGACCAGGGACAGGGGAACTATGGCTACACCTTC
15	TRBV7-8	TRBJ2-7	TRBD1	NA	CASSLTRTGPFEQYF	TGTGCCAGCAGCCTGACCCGGACAGGGCCCTTCGAGCAGTACTTC
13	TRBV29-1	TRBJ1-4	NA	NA	CSVERQPGEKLFF	TGCAGCGTTGAGAGACAGCCTGGTGAAAAACTGTTTTTT